This T cell receptor (beta chain) was observed in a study of blood T cell repertoires in COVID-19. The CDR3 contains 13 residues. In germline, CDR1 is MNHNS, CDR2 SASEGT. Trimming took 0 bases from V and 11 from J, leaving 13 bases between them. TCRdb's copy holds only in-frame clones and misses some; the assay was immunoSEQ multiplex PCR. Of around 100,000 clones in the sample, about 80% were seen once. The V and J genes are TRBV6-1 and TRBJ1-1; D is uncertain. Sequencing was carried out using peripheral blood. The receptor was derived from a woman between 65 and 79 years old with acute or convalescent COVID-19. CDR3 in DNA: TGTGCCAGCAGTGAAGCCAGCGTCTCGTCCGCTTTCTTT. It yields the protein CASSEASVSSAFF.